The 32 T cell receptor beta chains below come from one sample, sequenced in a study of early T cells in non-severe SARS-CoV-2 infection. TCRdb reprocessed the 5' RACE reads via MiXCR and lists one record per CDR3 protein. The sample yields 95,000 to 100,000 distinct CDR3 sequences, approximately 10% seen once. Sequences were obtained from whole blood. The receptors were sampled from an adult who was a healthcare worker with PCR-confirmed SARS-CoV-2 infection or an uninfected control (not recorded which).

The chain has TRBV5-5 and TRBJ2-2, with D possibly matching TRBD1 (6 bases). The germline CDR1 and CDR2 sequences are SGHKS and YYEKEE (reference sequence). Trimming removed 2 bases at V and 1 base at J, with 9 bases between. The length of the CDR3 is 15 residues. In nucleotides, the CDR3 is TGTGCCAGCAGCTTTATACAGGGGAACACCGGGGAGCTGTTTTTT. Its translation is CASSFIQGNTGELFF.

This clonotype was counted ten times or more. V is TRBV29-1 and J is TRBJ1-1; no clear D gene. The ends were cut back, 7 bases at V and 0 bases at J, with 15 bases in the middle. CDR3 length: 14 amino acids. Germline lookup yields CDR1 SQVTM and CDR2 ANQGSEA. CDR3 sequence: CSALSQPMNTEAFF. CDR3 DNA: TGCAGCGCCCTCTCCCAGCCCATGAACACTGAAGCTTTCTTT.

This clonotype was picked up many times. This chain uses TRBV20-1 with TRBJ1-1, with 8 bases fitting TRBD1. CDR3 length: 14 amino acids. CDR1 is DFQATT, CDR2 SNEGSKA, per germline (reference sequence). Trimming at V came to 5 bases and at J to 6 bases, leaving 11 bases not matched to a gene. The CDR3 DNA sequence: TGCAGTGCTGGGGGGCAGGGGGCTTTGGCTGAAGCTTTCTTT. Translating it yields CSAGGQGALAEAFF.

In its sample, this clonotype was seen a few times. Sequence at one end of the junction differs from germline and may be a read error. This chain links TRBV4-1 with TRBJ2-2; either TRBD1 or TRBD2 may supply D (5 bases each). The germline CDR1 and CDR2 sequences are MGHRA and YSYEKL. The CDR3 loop spans 14 amino acids. The CDR3 bases are TGCGCCAGCAGCCACGGGCGTGGGACCGGGGAGCTTTTTTTT. It is translated as CASSHGRGTGELFF.

J is TRBJ2-1 and V is TRBV10-3; maybe TRBD2 (6 bases). V was pared by 8 bases and J by 11 bases, with 13 bases between. Germline V gene data show CDR1 as ENHRY and CDR2 as SYGVKD. The CDR3 has 11 amino acids. CDR3 bases: TGTGCCATCGCTTCGGGGGAGAAGCAGTTCTTC. It specifies CAIASGEKQFF.

J is TRBJ2-1 and V is TRBV7-6; maybe TRBD1 (5 bases). The CDR3 has 19 residues. In germline, CDR1 is SGHVS, CDR2 FNYEAQ. Between the trimmed V and J ends, which lost 5 bases and 1 base, there was a span of 24 bases. The CDR3 nucleotides read TGTGCCAGCAGCCGGATTACAGGAATCACCGCAGGGTCCTACAATGAGCAGTTCTTC. It codes for CASSRITGITAGSYNEQFF. Using reference TRBV7-6 and TRBJ2-1 for the parts outside the CDR3, the full variable domain is GAGVSQSPRYKVTKRGQDVALRCDPISGHVSLYWYRQALGQGPEFLTYFNYEAQQDKSGLPNDRFSAERPEGSISTLTIQRTEQRDSAMYRCASSRITGITAGSYNEQFFGPGTRLTVL.

This chain uses TRBV12-3 or TRBV12-4 with TRBJ2-7; D might be TRBD1 (5 bases). There are 13 residues in the CDR3. The germline V and J ends were trimmed by 6 bases and 2 bases, with 11 bases remaining between them. The CDR3 sequence: CASSLDTPYEQYF. CDR3 sequence (DNA): TGTGCCAGCAGCCTGGACACACCCTACGAGCAGTACTTC.

This clonotype has a handful of counts. The chain carries TRBV11-1 and TRBJ2-1; 8 bases map to TRBD2. Trimming at V came to 1 base and at J to 9 bases, leaving 8 bases not matched to a gene. Germline V gene sequence: CDR1 SGHAT, CDR2 FQDESV (reference sequence). CDR3 length equals 15 residues. The CDR3 DNA is TGTGCCAGCAGCTTAGAGGGACTAGGTGGGAGTGAGCAGTTCTTC. Translated: CASSLEGLGGSEQFF.

The rearrangement joins TRBV11-1 to TRBJ2-7; 15 nucleotides match TRBD2. The length of the CDR3 is 17 residues. Germline CDR1 reads SGHAT; CDR2 reads FQDESV (reference sequence). V dropped 5 bases and J dropped 1; count of bases not matched to a gene: 6. CDR3 protein: CASSPGLAGGLSYEQYF. In DNA form, the CDR3 reads TGTGCCAGCAGCCCGGGACTAGCGGGAGGCCTGTCCTACGAGCAGTACTTC.

V usage is TRBV11-2 and J usage is TRBJ2-1; D may be TRBD2 (5 bases). In germline, CDR1 is SGHAT, CDR2 FQNNGV. Trimming left V 5 bases short and J 3 bases short, with 14 bases between. The length of the CDR3 is 15 residues. The CDR3 DNA reads TGTGCCAGCAGCCTGAGCGGACGGGGCTACAATGAGCAGTTCTTC. This sequence encodes CASSLSGRGYNEQFF.

The sample holds many counts of this clonotype. The gene calls are TRBV29-1 and TRBJ1-5; D is unclear. The CDR3 runs 13 residues. The germline V and J ends were trimmed by 8 bases and 3 bases, with 14 bases remaining between them. Per germline, CDR1 SQVTM and CDR2 ANQGSEA. CDR3 in amino acids: CSLREQHNQPQHF. The CDR3 nucleotides read TGCAGCCTGAGGGAACAACACAATCAGCCCCAGCATTTT. Full variable domain (missing parts from reference TRBV29-1 and TRBJ1-5): SAVISQKPSRDICQRGTSLTIQCQVDSQVTMMFWYRQQPGQSLTLIATANQGSEATYESGFVIDKFPISRPNLTFSTLTVSNMSPEDSSIYLCSLREQHNQPQHFGDGTRLSIL.

This clonotype occurred a few times. V gene TRBV28 combines with J gene TRBJ2-5; TRBD1 aligns across 9 bases. There are 15 residues in the CDR3. V was clipped by 5 bases and J by 2 bases; unmatched bases: 6. From germline, CDR1 is MDHEN and CDR2 SYDVKM. CDR3 sequence reads: CASSLPGTGQETQYF. In nucleotides, the CDR3 is TGTGCCAGCAGTCTACCCGGGACAGGGCAAGAGACCCAGTACTTC.

This clonotype was observed at least ten times. CDR3 sequence (DNA): TGTGCCACCAGTGACGTTGGACAGGCCCCCACCGGGGAGCTGTTTTTT. Amino acid sequence: CATSDVGQAPTGELFF. V and J are TRBV24-1 and TRBJ2-2, with 7 positions matching TRBD1. CDR3 length equals 16 residues. CDR1 is KGHDR, CDR2 SFDVKD, per germline. V lost 4 bases, J lost 4 bases, and 8 bases stayed unmatched.

The rearrangement links TRBV27 to TRBJ1-1; unclear D gene. This CDR3 is 13 amino acids long. Germline V gene sequence: CDR1 MNHEY, CDR2 SMNVEV (reference sequence). V lost 2 bases, J lost 6 bases, and 10 bases lay in between. CDR3 loop: CASSLGNAAEAFF. The CDR3 DNA sequence: TGTGCCAGCAGTTTAGGGAATGCCGCTGAAGCTTTCTTT.

The V call is TRBV7-9, the J call TRBJ1-1, with unresolved D. Per the germline V gene, CDR1 is SEHNR and CDR2 is FQNEAQ (reference sequence). This CDR3 contains 15 residues. Trimming shortened V by 5 bases and J by 2 bases, and 15 bases separated the two germline ends. The CDR3 here is CASSNSYTGNTEAFF. CDR3 DNA: TGTGCCAGCAGCAATTCTTACACGGGAAACACTGAAGCTTTCTTT.

This clonotype was seen repeatedly, ten times or more. V gene TRBV13 combines with J gene TRBJ2-7, with D possibly being TRBD1 (5 bases). Germline V lookup: CDR1 PRHDT, CDR2 FYEKMQ (reference sequence). The CDR3 is 13 amino acids. The germline V and J ends were trimmed by 1 base and 6 bases, with 10 bases remaining between them. CDR3 in DNA: TGTGCCAGCAGCTTAGTATCTAGGGGCGAGCAGTACTTC. Translated: CASSLVSRGEQYF.

This chain links TRBV10-3 with TRBJ2-5; D gene unclear. V dropped 6 bases and J dropped 7 bases, with 12 bases sitting between them. Germline values: CDR1 ENHRY, CDR2 SYGVKD. This CDR3 is 12 amino acids long. The CDR3 reads CAISLEIGTQYF. DNA for the CDR3: TGTGCCATCAGCCTTGAAATAGGGACCCAGTACTTC.

This chain links TRBV6-5 with TRBJ1-1; possibly TRBD1 for D (6 bases). The CDR3 loop spans 13 amino acids. Per the germline V gene, CDR1 is MNHEY and CDR2 is SVGAGI. The ends were cut back, 6 bases at V and 9 bases at J, with 17 bases in the middle. CDR3 in amino acids: CASRTTPGTKAFF. The CDR3 nucleotides read TGTGCCAGCAGGACAACCCCCGGGACAAAAGCTTTCTTT.

This clonotype was picked up a small number of times. The V gene is TRBV20-1, the J gene TRBJ1-6, with no clear D. Trimming pared 1 base from V and 6 bases from J, leaving 13 bases between. This CDR3 contains 15 residues. Germline V gives CDR1 DFQATT, CDR2 SNEGSKA (reference sequence). The CDR3 nucleotides are TGCAGTGCTAGAGGTGGATCTGCCGTTAATTCACCCCTCCACTTT. It yields the protein CSARGGSAVNSPLHF.

The CDR3 loop is CASSLGYETQYF. CDR3 sequence (DNA): TGCGCCAGCAGCTTGGGTTATGAGACCCAGTACTTC. The J gene is TRBJ2-5, the V gene TRBV5-1, with D hard to call. Deletions cut 0 bases from V and 5 bases from J, with 5 bases between. Germline values: CDR1 SGHRS, CDR2 YFSETQ. This CDR3 is 12 amino acids long.

CDR3 nucleotides: TGTGCCAGCAGTGTCCGGGACGACTACGAGCAGTACTTC. Translating it yields CASSVRDDYEQYF. This chain connects TRBV2 to TRBJ2-7, with D perhaps matching TRBD1 or TRBD2 (5 bases each). Per germline, CDR1 SNHLY and CDR2 FYNNEI. This CDR3 region has 13 residues. V shed 4 bases and J shed 3 bases, with 10 bases lying between them.

This clonotype occurred many times. The V call is TRBV30, the J call TRBJ1-6; no clear D. The germline gives CDR1 GTSNPN, CDR2 SVGIG (reference sequence). The CDR3 consists of 13 residues. Trimming shortened V by 2 bases and J by 4 bases, and 6 bases separated the two germline ends. CDR3 in DNA: TGTGCCTGGAGTACAGTTTATAATTCACCCCTCCACTTT. Protein: CAWSTVYNSPLHF.

CDR3 bases: TGTGCCACCAGCAGAGAGACCGGTAACTATGGCTACACCTTC. Its translation: CATSRETGNYGYTF. This sequence joins TRBV15 and TRBJ1-2; D unresolved. CDR3 size: 14 residues. Germline V gene data show CDR1 as LNHNV and CDR2 as YYDKDF (reference sequence). V was pared by 0 bases and J by 1 base, with 6 bases between.

The V gene is TRBV18, the J gene TRBJ1-5; 11 bases agree with TRBD1. V was clipped by 2 bases and J by 6 bases; unmatched bases: 6. This CDR3 comprises 16 residues. Germline CDR1 is KGHSH and CDR2 is LQKENI. As DNA, the CDR3 is TGTGCCAGCTCACCAGCACCGGGACAGGGGGGTCAGCCCCAGCATTTT. Translation gives CASSPAPGQGGQPQHF.

V and J are TRBV20-1 and TRBJ2-3, with 10 positions matching TRBD2. The ends lost 2 bases at V and 4 bases at J; junction bases unmatched: 9. The CDR3 runs 16 residues. Germline loops: CDR1 DFQATT, CDR2 SNEGSKA (reference sequence). The CDR3 here is CSARLNPGTSADTQYF. In nucleotides, the CDR3 is TGCAGTGCTAGACTGAACCCCGGGACTAGCGCAGATACGCAGTATTTT.

This clonotype was seen ten or more times. V gene TRBV3-1 combines with J gene TRBJ1-5; D is undetermined. Germline V gene sequence: CDR1 LGHDT, CDR2 YNNKEL (reference sequence). The CDR3 length is 14 residues. V gave up 0 bases and J gave up 3 bases, with 6 bases separating them. CDR3 in DNA: TGTGCCAGCAGCCAAGACTTGTACAATCAGCCCCAGCATTTT. Protein sequence: CASSQDLYNQPQHF.

This clonotype showed up many times. The chain recombines TRBV20-1 with TRBJ2-3; TRBD1 might be the D (6 bases). V lost 0 bases and J 5 bases, leaving 15 bases between the germline ends. The CDR3 spans 15 residues. CDR1 is DFQATT, CDR2 SNEGSKA, per germline (reference sequence). The CDR3 DNA follows: TGCAGTGCTAGAGATCCCTCAGGGGCCGGAGATACGCAGTATTTT. This sequence encodes CSARDPSGAGDTQYF.

This rearrangement joins TRBV7-8 to TRBJ2-1; 8 positions agree with TRBD1. This CDR3 has 15 residues. From germline, CDR1 is SGHVS and CDR2 FQNEAQ. The V gene end was trimmed by 5 bases and the J gene end by 3 bases; junction bases not matched to a gene: 6. DNA of the CDR3: TGTGCCAGCAGCCTGGGACAGGCAGTCTACAATGAGCAGTTCTTC. This sequence encodes CASSLGQAVYNEQFF.

This clonotype was picked up a small number of times. The CDR3 loop is CASSFGGYQETQYF. The CDR3 DNA reads as TGTGCCAGCAGCTTCGGCGGGTACCAAGAGACCCAGTACTTC. The chain joins TRBV7-9 to TRBJ2-5, with D tentatively TRBD2 (5 bases). Trimming stripped 3 bases from V and 0 bases from J, with 8 bases between. Looked up from germline, CDR1 is SEHNR and CDR2 is FQNEAQ (reference sequence). The CDR3 covers 14 residues.

The chain employs TRBV4-2 and TRBJ1-2; no clear D. CDR1 is LGHNA, CDR2 YNFKEQ, per germline. The CDR3 sequence is 15 residues long. The V end was cut by 0 bases, the J end by 4 bases, with 12 bases between. CDR3 amino acids: CASSQEGEEVYGYTF. The CDR3 DNA reads TGTGCCAGCAGCCAAGAGGGCGAGGAGGTCTATGGCTACACCTTC.

The rearrangement links TRBV5-1 to TRBJ2-2; D is unresolved. The CDR3 spans 13 residues. Trimming left V 4 bases short and J 0 bases short, with 4 bases between. From germline, CDR1 is SGHRS and CDR2 YFSETQ. CDR3: CASSVANTGELFF. The CDR3 nucleotides are TGCGCCAGCAGCGTCGCGAACACCGGGGAGCTGTTTTTT.

This clonotype was picked up a small number of times. This chain connects TRBV9 to TRBJ1-2, with unresolved D. The germline gives CDR1 SGDLS, CDR2 YYNGEE. V lost 0 bases and J 2 bases, leaving 11 bases between the germline ends. The CDR3 has 15 residues. CDR3 DNA sequence: TGTGCCAGCAGCGTAGTTTCTCGGCACAACTATGGCTACACCTTC. Translation gives CASSVVSRHNYGYTF.